This section outlines one TCR beta chain sequence together with its context. What antigen it recognizes has not been identified. Base qualities are not provided; no much larger clone lies one nucleotide away. The sample's time point label is to be understood as: pre-sensitization, week 0. Reading the label with the study, this specimen's treatment or condition is: therapeutic diphenylcyclopropenone sensitization with weekly scalp DPC. Blood at each patch-test visit was drawn before the patch test was applied. Patients were considered eligible if aged 18 to 70, diagnosed with alopecia and deemed suitable for DPC therapy, and patients were excluded if pregnant. Unfractionated whole blood was collected in Tempus Blood RNA tubes, and total RNA was extracted from that blood. The library was made by RACE. The data were produced on a NextSeq 500. During library preparation, unique molecular identifiers were attached to individual cDNA molecules so that TCRs could be counted quantitatively and reproducibly. From each blood RNA sample, both TCR alpha and TCR beta chains were sequenced. Regarding the original processing steps: A median of roughly 100,000 TCRs per sample was observed, with a range of about 23,224 to 690,600. V, J and CDR3 annotation of the TCR reads was performed with the Decombinator software suite. Every sample was subsampled to the same number of TCRs (28,000) for the PS versus PT1 abundance plots. Expanded TCRs were defined as absent before sensitization and observed at least eight times at the 2-week time point. TCRdb reran the public reads through fastp at Q25 and MiXCR, keeping productive beta chains. Each CDR3 protein appears once, grouped with its most common genes and DNA. The authors' filters were not applied to this entry. The sample table shows 60,000 to 70,000 distinct CDR3 sequences, and approximately 11% are seen once. Roughly 5.2% of the sample lies in the top ten.

This sample is part of a study of human T cells and chemical hapten exposure (dated by TCRdb to about 2021). Notes on the research overall: For sensitization, 2% DPC in acetone was applied to a roughly 2 cm by roughly 2 cm area of upper inner arm skin. Throughout the approximately 25-week study period, patients were also given weekly therapeutic DPC doses on the scalp. Patch testing was performed on the upper back with Finn chambers containing 0.01% DPC, and the patch tests were scored after 6 days according to International Contact Dermatitis Research Group standards. The mostly female patient cohort included alopecia areata with under or over 50% scalp involvement, alopecia totalis and alopecia universalis. Libraries were combined into a pool for sequencing, and differences in TCR yield between samples came mainly from small differences in library volumes within the pool. This study followed changes in the peripheral blood TCR repertoire in vivo during primary and secondary sensitization of alopecia patients to the hapten diphenylcyclopropenone (DPC). Patient blood was sampled pre-sensitization (week 0) and at 2, 6 and about 24 weeks after DPC sensitization. Blood for TCR sequencing was provided by twenty-nine alopecia patients at one to four time points (pre-sensitization, 2, 6 and 24 weeks). Overall study outcomes, separate from this receptor: The number of TCRs above 1 in 1000 frequency did not change with DPC sensitization; there was no evidence of global repertoire structure alterations. After repeated subsampling, changes were observed in the strength of the expansion versus patch-test correlation and in the threshold at which the correlation became significant. Compared with pre-sensitization or healthy control sets, expanded TCRs formed significantly more large CDR3 similarity clusters, which is consistent with antigen-driven responses. All patients had alopecia, a presumed autoimmune disease, so their immune response might differ from that of healthy individuals. Patch test score was positively correlated with the number of PT1 expanded TCRs, with significance at thresholds 8, 16 and 32 but not at 4.

The CDR3 runs 16 residues from the cysteine to the phenylalanine. Just CDR3 DNA is preserved here, 48 bases in frame from base 1. From V the trimming removes 3 bases and from J it removes 7 bases, while the gene matches leave 9 bases of the junction unaccounted for. Here the chain combines TRBV12-3 or TRBV12-4 and TRBJ2-1, with 10 bases aligning to TRBD2. The sequencing here drew on whole blood, taken in connection with sensitization to the hapten diphenylcyclopropenone (DPC). This receptor was taken from a woman between 45 and 65 years old with alopecia areata. Some clones in this sample may be carry-over from other donors' samples. The CDR3: CASSFSSGRAGNEQFF. The sequence in DNA is TGTGCCAGCAGTTTTTCGAGCGGGAGGGCGGGTAATGAGCAGTTCTTC.